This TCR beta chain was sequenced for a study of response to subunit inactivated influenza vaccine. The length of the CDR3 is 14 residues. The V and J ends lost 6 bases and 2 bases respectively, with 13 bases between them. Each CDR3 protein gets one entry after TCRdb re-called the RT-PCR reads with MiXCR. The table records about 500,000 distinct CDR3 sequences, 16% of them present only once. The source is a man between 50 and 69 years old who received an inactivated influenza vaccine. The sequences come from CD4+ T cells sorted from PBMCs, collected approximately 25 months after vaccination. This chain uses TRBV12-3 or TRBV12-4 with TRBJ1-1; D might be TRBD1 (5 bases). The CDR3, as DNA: TGTGCCAGCAGACGTTCGACAGCCAACACTGAAGCTTTCTTT. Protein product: CASRRSTANTEAFF.